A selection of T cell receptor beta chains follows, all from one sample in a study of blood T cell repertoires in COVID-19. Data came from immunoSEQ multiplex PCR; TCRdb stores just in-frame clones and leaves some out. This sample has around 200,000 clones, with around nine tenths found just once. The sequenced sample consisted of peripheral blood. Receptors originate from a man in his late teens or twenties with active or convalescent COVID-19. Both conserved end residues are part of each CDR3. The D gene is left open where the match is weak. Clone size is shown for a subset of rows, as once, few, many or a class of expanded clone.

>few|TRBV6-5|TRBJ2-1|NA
CATGRSYNEQFF
TGTGCCACAGGCCGCTCCTACAATGAGCAGTTCTTC
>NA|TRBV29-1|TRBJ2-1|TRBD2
CSVESGGGQFF
TGCAGCGTTGAAAGCGGCGGGGGGCAGTTCTTC
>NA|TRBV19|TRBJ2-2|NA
CASSPTGTGELFF
TGTGCCAGTAGTCCCACAGGGACCGGGGAGCTGTTTTTT
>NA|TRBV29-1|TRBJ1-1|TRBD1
CSGGGTGVTNTEAFF
TGCAGCGGGGGCGGGACAGGGGTGACAAACACTGAAGCTTTCTTT
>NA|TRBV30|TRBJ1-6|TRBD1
CAWSGTGGGSPLHF
TGTGCCTGGAGTGGGACAGGGGGAGGTTCACCCCTCCACTTT
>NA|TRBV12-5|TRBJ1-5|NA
CASGLVRGELVLGRIQPQHF
TGTGCTAGTGGTTTGGTACGGGGGGAATTGGTATTGGGTAGAATCCAGCCCCAGCATTTT
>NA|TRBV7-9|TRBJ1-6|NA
CASSSGGLGSPLHF
TGTGCCAGCAGCTCGGGAGGACTCGGATCACCCCTCCACTTT
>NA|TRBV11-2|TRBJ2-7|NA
CASRQAGRGYEQYF
TGTGCCAGCAGACAAGCAGGCCGGGGATACGAGCAGTACTTC
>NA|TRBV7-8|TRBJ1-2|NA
CASSFTGRTVYGYTF
TGTGCCAGCAGCTTCACTGGTCGGACAGTCTATGGCTACACCTTC
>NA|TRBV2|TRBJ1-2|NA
CASSSQGSRGYTF
TGTGCCAGCTCGTCCCAGGGAAGCAGGGGCTACACCTTC
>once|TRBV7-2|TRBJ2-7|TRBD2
CASSLGGLAGAGAYEQYF
TGTGCCAGCAGCTTAGGGGGACTAGCGGGAGCTGGGGCCTACGAGCAGTACTTC
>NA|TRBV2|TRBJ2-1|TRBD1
CASTLDRYNEQFF
TGTGCCAGCACCCTGGACAGGTACAATGAGCAGTTCTTC
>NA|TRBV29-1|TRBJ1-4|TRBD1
CSVEGTGGKLFF
TGCAGCGTTGAGGGGACAGGGGGCAAACTGTTTTTT
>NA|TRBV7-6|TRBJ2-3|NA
CASSLAYGSTDTQYF
TGTGCCAGCAGCTTAGCTTACGGGAGCACAGATACGCAGTATTTT
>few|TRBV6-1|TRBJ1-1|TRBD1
CASSENWDRNTEAFF
TGTGCCAGCAGTGAAAACTGGGACAGGAACACTGAAGCTTTCTTT
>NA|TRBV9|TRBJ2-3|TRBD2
CASSALAGGPDTQYF
TGTGCCAGCAGCGCGCTAGCGGGGGGGCCGGATACGCAGTATTTT
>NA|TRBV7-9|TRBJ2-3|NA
CASSTVFRERRSTDTQYF
TGTGCCAGCAGCACTGTTTTCCGGGAGCGGAGAAGCACAGATACGCAGTATTTT
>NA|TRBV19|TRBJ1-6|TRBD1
CASSTTGENSPLHF
TGTGCCAGTAGCACCACAGGGGAGAATTCACCCCTCCACTTT
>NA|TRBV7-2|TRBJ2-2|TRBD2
CASSLVTSTGGELFF
TGTGCCAGCAGCTTAGTGACTAGCACGGGCGGGGAGCTGTTTTTT
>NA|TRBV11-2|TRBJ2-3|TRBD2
CASSPRGGHFADTQYF
TGTGCCAGCAGCCCTCGGGGGGGGCATTTCGCAGATACGCAGTATTTT
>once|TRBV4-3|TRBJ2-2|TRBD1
CASSRTGTGGTGELFF
TGCGCCAGCAGCCGAACCGGGACAGGGGGCACCGGGGAGCTGTTTTTT
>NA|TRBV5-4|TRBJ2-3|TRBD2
CASSPPAGASTDTQYF
TGTGCCAGCAGCCCTCCAGCGGGGGCAAGCACAGATACGCAGTATTTT
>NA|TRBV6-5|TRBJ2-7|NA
CASRSGRGWYEQYF
TGTGCCAGCAGGAGCGGCAGGGGATGGTACGAGCAGTACTTC
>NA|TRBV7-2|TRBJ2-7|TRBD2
CASSLAISGSTYEQYF
TGTGCCAGCAGCTTAGCGATAAGCGGGAGCACCTACGAGCAGTACTTC
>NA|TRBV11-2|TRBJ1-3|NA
CASSTRTGLGNTIYF
TGTGCCAGCAGCACTCGAACAGGGCTCGGAAACACCATATATTTT
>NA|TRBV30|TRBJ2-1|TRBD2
CAWSVLAGGTNEQFF
TGTGCCTGGAGTGTACTGGCGGGGGGTACGAATGAGCAGTTCTTC
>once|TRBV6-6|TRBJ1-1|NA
CASTPTVNTEAFF
TGTGCCAGCACTCCGACAGTGAACACTGAAGCTTTCTTT
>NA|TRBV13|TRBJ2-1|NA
CASSQIDGNEQFF
TGTGCCAGCAGTCAAATAGACGGGAATGAGCAGTTCTTC
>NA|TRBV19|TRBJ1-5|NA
CASSDRRSQPQHF
TGTGCCAGCAGCGACAGGAGGAGTCAGCCCCAGCATTTT
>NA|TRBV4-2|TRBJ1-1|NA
CASSQDPRANTEAFF
TGTGCCAGCAGCCAAGATCCGAGGGCGAACACTGAAGCTTTCTTT
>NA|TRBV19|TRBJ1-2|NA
CASSGALSYGYTF
TGTGCCAGTAGTGGGGCCCTTTCCTATGGCTACACCTTC
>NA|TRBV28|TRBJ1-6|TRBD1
CASTTPGDSNSPLHF
TGTGCCAGCACCACCCCCGGGGACAGTAATTCACCCCTCCACTTT